The next 21 T cell receptor beta chains were all read from a single sample in a study of blood T cell repertoires in COVID-19. Generated by immunoSEQ multiplex PCR, the TCRdb table keeps only in-frame clones and is missing some. The top ten hold around 10% of the sample, which has 55,000 to 80,000 clones, approximately 84% seen once. The source material was peripheral blood. All receptors come from a human donor in a cohort sampled during active COVID-19.

The chain combines TRBV20-1 with TRBJ1-1; D remains unclear. CDR1 and CDR2 from the germline V gene are DFQATT and SNEGSKA (reference sequence). This CDR3 comprises 13 residues. Trimming cost V 3 bases and J 1 base, with 9 bases left between them. The CDR3 loop is CSASEHTNTEAFF. DNA for the CDR3: TGCAGTGCTAGTGAGCACACGAACACTGAAGCTTTCTTT.

This sequence joins TRBV5-4 and TRBJ1-4, with TRBD1 matching 7 bases. With 0 bases clipped from V and 6 bases from J, the junction kept 11 bases outside the gene matches. Germline V gene sequence: CDR1 SGHNT, CDR2 YYREEE (reference sequence). The CDR3 runs 17 residues. This CDR3 is CASSLAGGGAKDEKLFF. The DNA for the CDR3 is TGTGCCAGCAGCTTGGCGGGAGGGGGCGCAAAGGATGAAAAACTGTTTTTT.

CDR3 protein: CASKGVEDTQYF. The CDR3 bases are TGTGCCAGCAAGGGGGTGGAGGATACGCAGTATTTT. The rearrangement links TRBV28 to TRBJ2-3, with D possibly TRBD1 on 6 matching bases. Germline CDR1 and CDR2: MDHEN and SYDVKM. CDR3 size: 12 residues. V dropped 7 bases and J dropped 6 bases, with 11 bases sitting between them.

V and J are TRBV12-3 or TRBV12-4 and TRBJ1-1, with a tentative D call TRBD1 (5 bases). V shed 3 bases and J shed 4 bases, with 9 bases lying between them. The CDR3 covers 13 residues. The CDR3 coding sequence is TGTGCCAGCAGTTTGGGAGGGACCACTGAAGCTTTCTTT. Protein: CASSLGGTTEAFF.

In this sample, this clone turned up once. The chain is built from TRBV5-6 and TRBJ2-3; possibly TRBD1 for D (5 bases). CDR3 length equals 13 residues. Trimming shortened V by 4 bases and J by 4 bases, and 10 bases separated the two germline ends. Germline CDR1 is SGHDT and CDR2 is YYEEEE. The CDR3 here is CASSAKGPDTQYF. CDR3 DNA sequence: TGTGCCAGCAGCGCCAAGGGGCCAGATACGCAGTATTTT.

The chain joins TRBV12-5 to TRBJ2-7; the match to TRBD1 covers 8 bases. Trimming took 5 bases from V and 2 from J; bases not matched to a gene: 5. The CDR3 has 14 residues. Germline-derived CDR1 and CDR2 are LGHNT and FRNRAP. The CDR3, as DNA: TGTGCTAGTGGTCCCCGGACAGGGACCTACGAGCAGTACTTC. Amino acids: CASGPRTGTYEQYF. Together with reference TRBV12-5 and TRBJ2-7, the CDR3 gives the full variable domain: DARVTQTPRHKVTEMGQEVTMRCQPILGHNTVFWYRQTMMQGLELLAYFRNRAPLDDSGMPKDRFSAEMPDATLATLKIQPSEPRDSAVYFCASGPRTGTYEQYFGPGTRLTVT.

The rearrangement joins TRBV5-1 to TRBJ2-2, with D unclear. This CDR3 has 15 residues. Germline lookup yields CDR1 SGHRS and CDR2 YFSETQ. Trimming cost V 0 bases and J 1 base, with 7 bases left between them. In nucleotides, the CDR3 is TGCGCCAGCAGCTTGGCTTCCGGGAACACCGGGGAGCTGTTTTTT. As protein: CASSLASGNTGELFF.

The CDR3 here is CASSGLSYEQYF. The CDR3 nucleotides are TGTGCCAGCAGTGGTCTCAGCTACGAGCAGTACTTC. The chain couples TRBV2 to TRBJ2-7; no reliable D call. This CDR3 contains 12 residues. Germline CDR1 and CDR2: SNHLY and FYNNEI. Trimming took 4 bases from V and 3 from J, leaving 7 bases between them.

In this sample, this clone turned up a few times. The rearrangement links TRBV18 to TRBJ2-7, with D possibly TRBD2 on 5 matching bases. The V gene lost 3 bases and the J gene lost 3 bases, with 15 bases spanning the gap. This CDR3 region has 15 residues. The V gene's germline CDR1 is KGHSH and CDR2 LQKENI. CDR3 in DNA: TGTGCCAGCTCACCGAGGGTGGAGGCAATCTACGAGCAGTACTTC. The encoded protein is CASSPRVEAIYEQYF.

This chain uses TRBV7-6 with TRBJ1-6, with D possibly being TRBD1 (5 bases). The germline gives CDR1 SGHVS, CDR2 FNYEAQ. V lost 6 bases to trimming and J lost 6 bases, with 18 bases between them. This CDR3 is built from 16 residues. This CDR3 reads CASRLDAGLTNSPLHF. Written as DNA, the CDR3 is TGTGCCAGCAGGCTCGATGCGGGGCTAACTAATTCACCCCTCCACTTT. Drawing the rest from reference TRBV7-6 and TRBJ1-6, the complete variable domain is GAGVSQSPRYKVTKRGQDVALRCDPISGHVSLYWYRQALGQGPEFLTYFNYEAQQDKSGLPNDRFSAERPEGSISTLTIQRTEQRDSAMYRCASRLDAGLTNSPLHFGNGTRLTVT.

The genes are TRBV2 and TRBJ2-7, with 15 bases matching TRBD2. The germline V gene encodes CDR1 SNHLY and CDR2 FYNNEI. With V trimmed by 5 bases and J by 4 bases, 6 bases remained unmatched. This CDR3 contains 16 residues. CDR3 region: CASSPGLAGGLYEQYF. Written as DNA, the CDR3 is TGTGCCAGCAGTCCGGGACTAGCGGGGGGCCTATACGAGCAGTACTTC.

The chain joins TRBV6-5 to TRBJ2-7; 8 nucleotides agree with TRBD2. The CDR3 runs 13 residues. V dropped 8 bases and J dropped 3; count of bases not matched to a gene: 6. CDR1 is MNHEY and CDR2 is SVGAGI in the germline V gene. CDR3 protein: CASHPGGNYEQYF. Here the CDR3 DNA reads TGTGCCAGCCACCCGGGGGGGAACTACGAGCAGTACTTC.

The DNA for the CDR3 is TGTGCCAGCAAACTGCAGGGTACTAACGAGCAGTACTTC. Encoded protein: CASKLQGTNEQYF. V is TRBV27 and J is TRBJ2-7; tentatively, D is TRBD1 (5 bases). Germline loops: CDR1 MNHEY, CDR2 SMNVEV (reference sequence). The length of the CDR3 is 13 residues. Trimming took 7 bases from V and 5 from J, leaving 15 bases between them.

The chain links TRBV21-1 to TRBJ2-7; TRBD2, as called in the table, went unchecked against the DNA. TRBV21-1 is reported as a pseudogene. The CDR3 covers 16 residues. The CDR3 coding sequence is TGTGCCAGCAGCCCGAAGGGAGCGGGGGTCGCCTACGAGCAGTACTTC. This translates into CASSPKGAGVAYEQYF.

V gene TRBV2 combines with J gene TRBJ1-4, with D perhaps TRBD1 (6 bases). The V gene's germline CDR1 is SNHLY and CDR2 FYNNEI. CDR3 length: 13 residues. The ends were cut back, 11 bases at V and 3 bases at J, with 13 bases in the middle. The CDR3 spells CASGGGPNEKLFF. The CDR3 nucleotides are TGTGCCTCCGGGGGGGGCCCTAATGAAAAACTGTTTTTT.

The V gene is TRBV13, the J gene TRBJ2-1; 10 bases agree with TRBD2. CDR3 length equals 17 residues. Germline V CDR1 and CDR2: PRHDT, FYEKMQ (reference sequence). J lost 6 bases, V lost 0 bases, and 8 bases had no gene match. CDR3 nucleotide sequence: TGTGCCAGCAGCTTAGGCCCCCTGAGCGGGGGGGGCAATGAGCAGTTCTTC. It is translated as CASSLGPLSGGGNEQFF.

The chain carries TRBV7-8 and TRBJ1-5; D gene ambiguous. The length of the CDR3 is 15 residues. Deletions cut 4 bases from V and 0 bases from J, with 10 bases between. The V gene's germline CDR1 is SGHVS and CDR2 FQNEAQ. The CDR3 here is CASSSSGDSNQPQHF. In DNA form, the CDR3 reads TGTGCCAGCAGCTCCTCCGGGGATAGCAATCAGCCCCAGCATTTT.

This clone was detected only once. The chain carries TRBV7-2 and TRBJ2-7, with TRBD1 identical over 7 bases. After removal of 3 bases from V and 1 base from J, the junction contained 3 bases not matched to a gene. Germline values: CDR1 SGHTA, CDR2 FQGNSA. This CDR3 comprises 14 residues. Written as DNA, the CDR3 is TGTGCCAGCAGCTTTGACAGGGCTTCCTACGAGCAGTACTTC. Translated, it gives CASSFDRASYEQYF.

The chain recombines TRBV15 with TRBJ2-5, with D tentatively TRBD1 (6 bases). CDR1 LNHNV and CDR2 YYDKDF come from the germline V gene (reference sequence). The length of the CDR3 is 14 residues. Trimming removed 0 bases from V and 1 base from J, with 6 bases in between. The CDR3 DNA sequence: TGTGCCACCAGCAGAGACAGGGGCCAAGAGACCCAGTACTTC. Its translation is CATSRDRGQETQYF.

This clone was found once. V is TRBV18 and J is TRBJ1-2, with D tentatively TRBD1 (6 bases). V was pared by 3 bases and J by 1 base, with 12 bases between. This CDR3 has 15 residues. CDR1 is KGHSH, CDR2 LQKENI, per germline. The CDR3 spells CASSPEGHLNYGYTF. CDR3 bases: TGTGCCAGCTCACCTGAGGGACATCTTAACTATGGCTACACCTTC.

V usage is TRBV30 and J usage is TRBJ2-5; D perhaps matches TRBD1 (6 bases). Germline V gives CDR1 GTSNPN, CDR2 SVGIG (reference sequence). CDR3 length: 14 amino acids. Trimming removed 3 bases at V and 7 bases at J, with 18 bases between. CDR3 amino acids: CAWSPTGLGATQYF. The CDR3 DNA follows: TGTGCCTGGAGCCCGACAGGATTGGGGGCGACCCAGTACTTC.